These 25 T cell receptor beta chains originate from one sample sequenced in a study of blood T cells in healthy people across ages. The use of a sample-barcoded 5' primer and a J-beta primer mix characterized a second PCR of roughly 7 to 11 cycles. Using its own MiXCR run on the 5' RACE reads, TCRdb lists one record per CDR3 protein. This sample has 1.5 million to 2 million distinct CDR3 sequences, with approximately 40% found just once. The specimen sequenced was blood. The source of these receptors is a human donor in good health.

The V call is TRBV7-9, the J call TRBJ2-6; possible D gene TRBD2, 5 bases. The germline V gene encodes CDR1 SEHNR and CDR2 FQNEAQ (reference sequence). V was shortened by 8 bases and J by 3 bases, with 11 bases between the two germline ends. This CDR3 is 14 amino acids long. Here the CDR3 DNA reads TGTGCCAGCGACGAAGGGAGTGGGGCCAACGTCCTGACTTTC. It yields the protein CASDEGSGANVLTF.

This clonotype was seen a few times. The CDR3 spells CASSLASGTQYF. For the CDR3, the DNA is TGTGCCAGCAGTTTGGCCTCCGGGACCCAGTACTTC. The rearrangement joins TRBV12-3 or TRBV12-4 to TRBJ2-5, with unresolved D. V was trimmed by 3 bases and J by 7 bases, leaving 9 bases between them. The CDR3 sequence is 12 residues long.

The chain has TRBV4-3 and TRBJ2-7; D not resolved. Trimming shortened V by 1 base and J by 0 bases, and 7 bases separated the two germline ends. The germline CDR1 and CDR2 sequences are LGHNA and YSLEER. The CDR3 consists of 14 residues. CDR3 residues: CASSQAYRSYEQYF. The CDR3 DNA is TGCGCCAGCAGCCAAGCATATCGCTCCTACGAGCAGTACTTC.

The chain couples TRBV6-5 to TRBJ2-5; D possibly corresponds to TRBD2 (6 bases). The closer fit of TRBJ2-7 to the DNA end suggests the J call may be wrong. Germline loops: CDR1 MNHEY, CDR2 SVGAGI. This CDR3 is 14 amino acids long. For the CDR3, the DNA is TGTGCCAGCAGTTACTCGGCGGAGGGCTACGAGCAGTACTTC. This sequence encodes CASSYSAEGYEQYF.

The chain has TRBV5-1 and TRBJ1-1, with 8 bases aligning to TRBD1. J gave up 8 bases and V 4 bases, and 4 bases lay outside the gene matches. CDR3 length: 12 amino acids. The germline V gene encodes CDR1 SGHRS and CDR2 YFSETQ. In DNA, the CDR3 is TGCGCCAGCAGCATTCAGGGGGCGGAAGCTTTCTTT. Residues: CASSIQGAEAFF.

CDR3 protein: CASSSWTSGITDTQYF. In DNA form, the CDR3 reads TGTGCCAGCAGCTCCTGGACTAGCGGGATCACAGATACGCAGTATTTT. The V gene is TRBV5-8, the J gene TRBJ2-3, with TRBD2 matching 12 bases. The CDR3 has 16 amino acids. J was trimmed by 2 bases and V by 3 bases; bases with no gene match: 4. CDR1 is SGHTS and CDR2 is YDEGEE in the germline V gene.

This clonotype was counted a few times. Here the CDR3 DNA reads TGTGCCATCAGTGAAGACAGGAGCTCCTACGAGCAGTACTTC. This translates into CAISEDRSSYEQYF. The chain links TRBV10-3 to TRBJ2-7; perhaps TRBD1 as D (6 bases). The CDR3 is 14 amino acids. The germline V gene encodes CDR1 ENHRY and CDR2 SYGVKD. The V gene lost 3 bases and the J gene lost 0 bases, with 9 bases spanning the gap.

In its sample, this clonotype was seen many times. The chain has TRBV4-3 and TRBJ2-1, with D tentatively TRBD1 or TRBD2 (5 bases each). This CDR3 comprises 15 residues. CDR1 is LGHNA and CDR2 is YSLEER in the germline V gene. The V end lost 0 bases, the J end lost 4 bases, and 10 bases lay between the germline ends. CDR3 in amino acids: CASSQEGTRYNEQFF. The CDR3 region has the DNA TGCGCCAGCAGCCAAGAGGGGACGCGGTACAATGAGCAGTTCTTC.

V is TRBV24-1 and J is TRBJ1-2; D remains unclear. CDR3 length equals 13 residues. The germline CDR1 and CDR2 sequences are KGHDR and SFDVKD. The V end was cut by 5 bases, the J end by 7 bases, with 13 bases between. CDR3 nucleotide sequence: TGTGCCACCAGTGCAGCCCGTGGCGCTGGCTACACCTTC. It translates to CATSAARGAGYTF.

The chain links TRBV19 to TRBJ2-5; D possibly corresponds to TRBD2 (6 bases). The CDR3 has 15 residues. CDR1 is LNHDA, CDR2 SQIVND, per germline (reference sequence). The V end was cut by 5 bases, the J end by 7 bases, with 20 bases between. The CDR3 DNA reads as TGTGCCAGTAGTTATGGGGGGATTTCCGGCGGGACCCAGTACTTC. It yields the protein CASSYGGISGGTQYF. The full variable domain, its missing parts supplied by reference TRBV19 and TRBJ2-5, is DGGITQSPKYLFRKEGQNVTLSCEQNLNHDAMYWYRQDPGQGLRLIYYSQIVNDFQKGDIAEGYSVSREKKESFPLTVTSAQKNPTAFYLCASSYGGISGGTQYFGPGTRLLVL.

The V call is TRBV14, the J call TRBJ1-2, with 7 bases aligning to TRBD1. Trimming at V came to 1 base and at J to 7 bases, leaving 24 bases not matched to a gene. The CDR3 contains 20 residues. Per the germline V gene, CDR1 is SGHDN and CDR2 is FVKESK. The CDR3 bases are TGTGCCAGCAGCCAAGTAGCTCCTTGGGACAGAAGTATCATGAAAGGTGGCTACACCTTC. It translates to CASSQVAPWDRSIMKGGYTF.

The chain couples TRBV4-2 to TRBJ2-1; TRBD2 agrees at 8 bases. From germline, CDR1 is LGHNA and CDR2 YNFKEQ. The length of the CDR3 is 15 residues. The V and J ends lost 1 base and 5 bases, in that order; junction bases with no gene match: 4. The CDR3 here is CASSQGTSQHNEQFF. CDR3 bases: TGTGCCAGCAGCCAAGGGACTAGCCAACACAATGAGCAGTTCTTC.

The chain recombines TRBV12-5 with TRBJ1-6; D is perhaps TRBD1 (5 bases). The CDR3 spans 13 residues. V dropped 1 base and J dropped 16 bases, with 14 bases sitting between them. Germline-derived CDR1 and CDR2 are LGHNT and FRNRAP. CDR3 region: CASGLEGGTELHF. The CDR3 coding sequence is TGTGCTAGTGGTTTGGAGGGAGGGACGGAACTCCACTTT.

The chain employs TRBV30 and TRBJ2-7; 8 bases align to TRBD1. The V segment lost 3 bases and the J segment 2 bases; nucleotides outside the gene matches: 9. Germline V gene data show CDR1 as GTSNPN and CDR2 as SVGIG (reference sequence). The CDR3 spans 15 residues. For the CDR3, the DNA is TGTGCCTGGAGGGCCACAAGGGACAGGCCCTACGAGCAGTACTTC. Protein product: CAWRATRDRPYEQYF.

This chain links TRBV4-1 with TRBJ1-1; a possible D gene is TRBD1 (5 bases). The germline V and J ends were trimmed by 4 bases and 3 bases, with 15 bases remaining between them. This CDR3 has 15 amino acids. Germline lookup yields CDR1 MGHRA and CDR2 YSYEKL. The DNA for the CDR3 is TGCGCCAGCAGCCGACAGACACACGCCGACACTGAAGCTTTCTTT. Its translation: CASSRQTHADTEAFF.

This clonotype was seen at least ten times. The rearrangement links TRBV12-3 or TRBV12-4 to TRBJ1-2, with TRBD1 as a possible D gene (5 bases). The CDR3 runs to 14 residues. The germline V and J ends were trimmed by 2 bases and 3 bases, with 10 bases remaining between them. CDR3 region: CASSLQGRDYGYTF. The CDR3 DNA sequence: TGTGCCAGCAGTTTACAGGGCAGAGACTATGGCTACACCTTC.

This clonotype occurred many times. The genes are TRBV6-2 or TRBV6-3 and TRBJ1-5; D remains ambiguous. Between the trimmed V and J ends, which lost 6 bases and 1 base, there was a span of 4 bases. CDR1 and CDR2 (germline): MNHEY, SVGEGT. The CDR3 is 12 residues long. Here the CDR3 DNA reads TGTGCCAGCAGGACCAGCAATCAGCCCCAGCATTTT. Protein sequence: CASRTSNQPQHF.

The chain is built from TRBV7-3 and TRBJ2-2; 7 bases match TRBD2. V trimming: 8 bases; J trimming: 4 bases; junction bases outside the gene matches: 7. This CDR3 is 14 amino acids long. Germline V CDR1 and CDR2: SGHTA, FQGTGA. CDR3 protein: CASGRAPGTGELFF. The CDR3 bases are TGTGCCAGCGGGAGGGCACCAGGCACCGGGGAGCTGTTTTTT.

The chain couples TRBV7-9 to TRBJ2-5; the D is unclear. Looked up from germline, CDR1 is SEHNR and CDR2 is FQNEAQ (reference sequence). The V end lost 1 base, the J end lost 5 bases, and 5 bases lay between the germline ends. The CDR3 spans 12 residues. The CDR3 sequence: CASSLGNETQYF. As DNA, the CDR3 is TGTGCCAGCAGCTTAGGGAATGAGACCCAGTACTTC.

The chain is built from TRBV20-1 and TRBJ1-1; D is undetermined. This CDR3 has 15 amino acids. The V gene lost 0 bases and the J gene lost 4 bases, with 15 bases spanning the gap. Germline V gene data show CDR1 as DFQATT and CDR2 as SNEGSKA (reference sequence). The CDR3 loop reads CSAREPSPWATEAFF. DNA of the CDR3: TGCAGTGCTAGAGAACCCTCCCCCTGGGCCACTGAAGCTTTCTTT.

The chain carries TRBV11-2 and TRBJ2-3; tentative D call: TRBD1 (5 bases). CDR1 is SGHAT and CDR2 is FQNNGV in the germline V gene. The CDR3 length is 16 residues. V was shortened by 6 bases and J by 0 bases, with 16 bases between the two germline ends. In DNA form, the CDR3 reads TGTGCCAGCAGGGGGCAGGGATGGAGTAGCACAGATACGCAGTATTTT. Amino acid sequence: CASRGQGWSSTDTQYF.

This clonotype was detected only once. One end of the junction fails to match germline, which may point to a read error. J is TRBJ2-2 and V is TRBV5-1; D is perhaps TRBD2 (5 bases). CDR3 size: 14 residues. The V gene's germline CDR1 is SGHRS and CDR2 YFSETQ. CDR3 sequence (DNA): TGCGCCAGCAGCTTGAGATCAGACACCGGGGAGCGGTTTTTT. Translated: CASSLRSDTGERFF.

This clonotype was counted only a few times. The CDR3 DNA follows: TGTGCCATCAGTGAAACAGGGGGTTCGGGCGAAAAACTGTTTTTT. Translating gives CAISETGGSGEKLFF. The chain combines TRBV10-3 with TRBJ1-4; 8 nucleotides agree with TRBD1. With 3 bases clipped from V and 8 bases from J, the junction kept 8 bases outside the gene matches. Germline V gene sequence: CDR1 ENHRY, CDR2 SYGVKD. This CDR3 has 15 amino acids.

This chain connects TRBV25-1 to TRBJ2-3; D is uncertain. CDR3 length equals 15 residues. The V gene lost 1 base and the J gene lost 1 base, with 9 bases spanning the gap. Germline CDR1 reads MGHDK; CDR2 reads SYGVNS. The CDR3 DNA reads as TGTGCCAGCAGTGAATGGAACGGAGGCACAGATACGCAGTATTTT. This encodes CASSEWNGGTDTQYF.

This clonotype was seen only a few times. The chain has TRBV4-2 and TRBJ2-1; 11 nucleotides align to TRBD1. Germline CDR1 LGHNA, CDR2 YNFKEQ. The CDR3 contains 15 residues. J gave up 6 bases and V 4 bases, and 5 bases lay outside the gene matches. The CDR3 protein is CASSPGTGGPNEQFF. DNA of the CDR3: TGTGCCAGCAGCCCCGGGACAGGGGGTCCCAATGAGCAGTTCTTC.